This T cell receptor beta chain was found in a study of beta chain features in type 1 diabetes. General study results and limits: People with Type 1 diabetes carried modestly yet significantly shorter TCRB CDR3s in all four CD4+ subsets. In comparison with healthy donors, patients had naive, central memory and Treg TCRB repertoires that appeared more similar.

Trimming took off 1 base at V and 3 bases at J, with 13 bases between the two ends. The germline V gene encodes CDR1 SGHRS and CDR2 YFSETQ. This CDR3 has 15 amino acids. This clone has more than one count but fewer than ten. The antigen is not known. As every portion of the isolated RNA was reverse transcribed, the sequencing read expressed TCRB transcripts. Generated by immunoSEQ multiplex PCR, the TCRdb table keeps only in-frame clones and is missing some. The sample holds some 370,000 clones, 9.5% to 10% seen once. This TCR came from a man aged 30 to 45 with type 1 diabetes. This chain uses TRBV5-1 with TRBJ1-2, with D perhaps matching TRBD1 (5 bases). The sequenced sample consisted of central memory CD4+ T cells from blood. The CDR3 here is CASSLHHTGDYGYTF. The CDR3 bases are TGCGCCAGCAGCTTGCATCATACAGGCGACTATGGCTACACCTTC.